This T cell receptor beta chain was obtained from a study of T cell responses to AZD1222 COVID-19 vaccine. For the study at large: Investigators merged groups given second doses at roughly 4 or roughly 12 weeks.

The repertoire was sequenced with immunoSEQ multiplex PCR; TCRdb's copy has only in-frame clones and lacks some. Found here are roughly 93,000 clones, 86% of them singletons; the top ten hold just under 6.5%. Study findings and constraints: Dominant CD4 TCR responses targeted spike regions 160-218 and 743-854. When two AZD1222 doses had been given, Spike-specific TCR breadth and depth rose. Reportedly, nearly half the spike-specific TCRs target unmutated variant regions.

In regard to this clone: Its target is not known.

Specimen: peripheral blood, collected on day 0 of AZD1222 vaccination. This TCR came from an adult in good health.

CDR3 in amino acids: CASSYSFLNSDTQYF. In nucleotides, the CDR3 is TGTGCCAGCAGTTACTCGTTCCTAAATTCCGATACGCAGTATTTT. The rearrangement uses TRBV6-5 and TRBJ2-3; unclear D gene. V gave up 0 bases and J gave up 6 bases, with 13 bases separating them. There are 15 residues in the CDR3. The V gene's germline CDR1 is MNHEY and CDR2 SVGAGI.